The 26 T cell receptor beta chains presented below share a single source sample, sequenced in a study of cytomegalovirus exposure and HLA in healthy donors. The PCR made use of 60 Vbeta and 13 Jbeta primers. TCRdb's table, derived via immunoSEQ multiplex PCR, lists solely in-frame clones and lacks some. The table lists about 130,000 clones, approximately 80% of them singletons. The sequenced material came from PBMCs. These receptors all stem from a woman under 30 in good health and CMV-seropositive.

The chain has TRBV14 and TRBJ1-6; D is perhaps TRBD1 (5 bases). The length of the CDR3 is 13 residues. In germline, CDR1 is SGHDN, CDR2 FVKESK. V gave up 6 bases and J gave up 8 bases, with 11 bases separating them. The CDR3, as DNA: TGTGCCAGCAGGACATGGGGGGATTCACCCCTCCACTTT. Its translation is CASRTWGDSPLHF.

The chain has TRBV10-3 and TRBJ2-2; 9 positions match TRBD1. CDR3 length: 16 residues. Losses at the gene ends were 6 bases for V and 4 bases for J; bases not matched to a gene: 9. CDR1 is ENHRY, CDR2 SYGVKD, per germline. CDR3 loop: CAIRGLGQGRTGELFF. CDR3 sequence (DNA): TGTGCCATCAGAGGCCTCGGACAGGGGCGCACCGGGGAGCTGTTTTTT.

The chain uses TRBV4-1 and TRBJ2-5; no reliable D call. Trimming took off 0 bases at V and 2 bases at J, with 7 bases between the two ends. The CDR3 runs 14 residues. CDR1 is MGHRA and CDR2 is YSYEKL in the germline V gene. CDR3 nucleotides: TGCGCCAGCAGCCAAGATGGCAGTCAAGAGACCCAGTACTTC. Translation gives CASSQDGSQETQYF.

The V gene is TRBV9, the J gene TRBJ2-2; no reliable D call. V gave up 1 base and J gave up 5 bases, with 12 bases separating them. From germline, CDR1 is SGDLS and CDR2 YYNGEE. The CDR3 has 15 amino acids. In nucleotides, the CDR3 is TGTGCCAGCAGCGTACTGGCAGGTGGGACCGGGGAGCTGTTTTTT. Translation: CASSVLAGGTGELFF.

The V and J genes are TRBV25-1 and TRBJ1-4; D is unclear. The CDR3 consists of 12 residues. Germline assignment: CDR1 MGHDK and CDR2 SYGVNS. Trimming removed 4 bases at V and 10 bases at J, with 10 bases between. CDR3 nucleotide sequence: TGTGCCAGCAGTGTAGCCAGAGGAAAACTGTTTTTT. It is translated as CASSVARGKLFF.

CDR3 in DNA: TGCGCCAGCAGCTTGGGGGACAGCGGATCGGAAAAACTGTTTTTT. This codes for CASSLGDSGSEKLFF. This chain links TRBV5-1 with TRBJ1-4, with 7 bases lining up with TRBD1. Germline trimming cut 0 bases from V and 8 bases from J; bases unmatched to any gene: 7. The CDR3 sequence is 15 residues long. Germline V gene lookup returns CDR1 SGHRS and CDR2 YFSETQ.

J is TRBJ1-1 and V is TRBV6-5, with no clear D. V was pared by 6 bases and J by 0 bases, with 8 bases between. The CDR3 covers 13 residues. The germline V gene encodes CDR1 MNHEY and CDR2 SVGAGI. The DNA for the CDR3 is TGTGCCAGCAGACCGACACTGAACACTGAAGCTTTCTTT. Translating it yields CASRPTLNTEAFF.

CDR3 sequence (DNA): TGTGCCAGCAGTCGGGGGGTCGCTAATGAAAAACTGTTTTTT. This gives the protein CASSRGVANEKLFF. This rearrangement joins TRBV9 to TRBJ1-4; TRBD1 is a possible D gene (5 bases). Germline loops: CDR1 SGDLS, CDR2 YYNGEE. V was trimmed by 5 bases and J by 3 bases, leaving 11 bases between them. The length of the CDR3 is 14 residues.

The chain is built from TRBV19 and TRBJ1-5; D gene ambiguous. The CDR3 runs to 14 residues. Germline CDR1 and CDR2: LNHDA and SQIVND (reference sequence). V dropped 8 bases and J dropped 1 base, with 12 bases sitting between them. CDR3 DNA sequence: TGTGCCAGTTTAGCGAGTTCGAGCAATCAGCCCCAGCATTTT. It translates to CASLASSSNQPQHF.

This sequence joins TRBV10-3 and TRBJ2-5; tentative D call: TRBD1 (6 bases). The CDR3 loop spans 14 amino acids. Trimming left V 0 bases short and J 1 base short, with 6 bases between. Per germline, CDR1 ENHRY and CDR2 SYGVKD. CDR3 protein: CAISESTGQETQYF. As DNA, the CDR3 is TGTGCCATCAGTGAGTCGACAGGCCAAGAGACCCAGTACTTC.

The rearrangement joins TRBV30 to TRBJ2-3, with TRBD1 identical over 9 bases. J was trimmed by 4 bases and V by 7 bases; bases with no gene match: 9. Germline CDR1 and CDR2: GTSNPN and SVGIG (reference sequence). The CDR3 has 14 residues. The CDR3 sequence is CALSGTGLADTQYF. For the CDR3, the DNA is TGTGCCTTGTCCGGGACAGGGCTCGCAGATACGCAGTATTTT.

The chain employs TRBV19 and TRBJ2-1, with TRBD1 matching 8 bases. V gave up 8 bases and J gave up 7 bases; unmatched junction bases: 7. The CDR3 has 13 amino acids. The germline CDR1 and CDR2 sequences are LNHDA and SQIVND (reference sequence). As DNA, the CDR3 is TGTGCCAGTGCGGGACAGGTCACAAATGAGCAGTTCTTC. This encodes CASAGQVTNEQFF.

This clone was counted between two and nine times. The V and J genes are TRBV6-1 and TRBJ1-2; D gene ambiguous. The CDR3 contains 15 residues. The V end was cut by 0 bases, the J end by 4 bases, with 12 bases between. CDR1 is MNHNS, CDR2 SASEGT, per germline. The DNA of the CDR3 is TGTGCCAGCAGTGAAGCAGGAGGCGTCGGCTATGGCTACACCTTC. Protein product: CASSEAGGVGYGYTF.

The rearrangement joins TRBV5-4 to TRBJ2-1; 8 bases map to TRBD2. Losses at the gene ends were 4 bases for V and 16 bases for J; bases not matched to a gene: 7. Germline V CDR1 and CDR2: SGHNT, YYREEE (reference sequence). The CDR3 consists of 11 residues. The CDR3 is CASSLGGLVFF. As DNA, the CDR3 is TGTGCCAGCAGCCTGGGGGGACTAGTTTTCTTC.

This clone came up once. The chain links TRBV25-1 to TRBJ2-1; TRBD2 aligns across 14 bases. Germline values: CDR1 MGHDK, CDR2 SYGVNS. The trim removed 6 bases at V and 9 bases at J, leaving 7 bases unmatched. The CDR3 runs to 15 residues. CDR3 loop: CASRMTSGGGGEQFF. DNA for the CDR3: TGTGCCAGCAGAATGACTAGCGGGGGGGGAGGTGAGCAGTTCTTC.

The chain employs TRBV2 and TRBJ2-5; the D is unclear. The CDR3 is made up of 12 amino acids. Trimming shortened V by 2 bases and J by 4 bases, and 5 bases separated the two germline ends. Germline V gives CDR1 SNHLY, CDR2 FYNNEI. CDR3 DNA: TGTGCCAGCAGTGAACGTCTAGAGACCCAGTACTTC. Translation: CASSERLETQYF.

The chain recombines TRBV2 with TRBJ2-3; 14 nucleotides match TRBD2. Germline V gene lookup returns CDR1 SNHLY and CDR2 FYNNEI. V dropped 6 bases and J dropped 2; count of bases not matched to a gene: 7. The length of the CDR3 is 17 residues. The CDR3 DNA sequence: TGTGCCAGCAGACCGGGACTAGCGGGGGCCTCCACAGATACGCAGTATTTT. Residues: CASRPGLAGASTDTQYF.

The V call is TRBV5-4, the J call TRBJ1-6; D is uncertain. CDR3 length equals 13 residues. V lost 0 bases, J lost 8 bases, and 6 bases lay in between. Germline V lookup: CDR1 SGHNT, CDR2 YYREEE (reference sequence). CDR3 nucleotides: TGTGCCAGCAGCTTGGCCGCGGATTCACCCCTCCACTTT. Its translation: CASSLAADSPLHF.

This clone showed up just once. The gene calls are TRBV11-2 and TRBJ2-7, with 10 bases lining up with TRBD1. The CDR3 loop spans 15 amino acids. Germline V gene lookup returns CDR1 SGHAT and CDR2 FQNNGV. Losses at the gene ends were 4 bases for V and 0 bases for J; bases not matched to a gene: 3. The CDR3 spells CASSSGTGDSYEQYF. The CDR3 DNA follows: TGTGCCAGCAGCTCCGGGACAGGGGACTCCTACGAGCAGTACTTC.

V is TRBV5-4 and J is TRBJ2-5; perhaps TRBD2 as D (5 bases). The J call may be mistaken, given a closer DNA end match to TRBJ2-7. The CDR3 is 12 residues long. CDR1 and CDR2 from the germline V gene are SGHNT and YYREEE (reference sequence). CDR3 protein: CASRRDSYEQYF. In DNA, the CDR3 is TGTGCCAGCAGACGGGACTCCTACGAGCAGTACTTC.

The chain uses TRBV6-5 and TRBJ2-5, with unresolved D. The CDR3 covers 13 residues. CDR1 and CDR2 from the germline V gene are MNHEY and SVGAGI. Trimming left V 5 bases short and J 5 bases short, with 12 bases between. The CDR3 region has the DNA TGTGCCAGCAGTCGAGCCCCTCCGGAGACCCAGTACTTC. Translating it yields CASSRAPPETQYF.

The chain is built from TRBV6-6 and TRBJ2-5; 7 bases match TRBD1. CDR1 and CDR2 from the germline V gene are MNHNY and SVGAGI (reference sequence). The CDR3 contains 15 residues. The ends lost 2 bases at V and 4 bases at J; junction bases unmatched: 7. CDR3 residues: CASSYSRQGRETQYF. The CDR3 region has the DNA TGTGCCAGCAGTTACAGTAGACAGGGTCGAGAGACCCAGTACTTC.

For this clone: Other DNA variants within this sample encode the same CDR3. The genes are TRBV18 and TRBJ2-7; 9 nucleotides agree with TRBD1. The CDR3 consists of 14 residues. J was trimmed by 3 bases and V by 0 bases; bases with no gene match: 0. CDR1 is KGHSH and CDR2 is LQKENI in the germline V gene. The CDR3 nucleotides are TGTGCCAGCTCACCACCGGGACAGGGCTACGAGCAGTACTTC. Encoded protein: CASSPPGQGYEQYF.

The chain joins TRBV4-1 to TRBJ1-2, with 8 nucleotides matching TRBD1. Germline V lookup: CDR1 MGHRA, CDR2 YSYEKL. CDR3 length equals 15 residues. With V trimmed by 0 bases and J by 2 bases, 2 bases remained unmatched. The CDR3 is CASSQETGVNYGYTF. CDR3 coding DNA: TGCGCCAGCAGCCAAGAGACAGGGGTGAACTATGGCTACACCTTC.

The V and J genes are TRBV5-1 and TRBJ1-6; D not resolved. CDR1 and CDR2 (germline): SGHRS, YFSETQ. The CDR3 loop spans 15 amino acids. Trimming left V 0 bases short and J 10 bases short, with 14 bases between. The CDR3 protein is CASSLVAGGESPLHF. Written as DNA, the CDR3 is TGCGCCAGCAGCTTGGTGGCGGGTGGGGAATCACCCCTCCACTTT. The full variable domain, its missing parts supplied by reference TRBV5-1 and TRBJ1-6, is KAGVTQTPRYLIKTRGQQVTLSCSPISGHRSVSWYQQTPGQGLQFLFEYFSETQRNKGNFPGRFSGRQFSNSRSEMNVSTLELGDSALYLCASSLVAGGESPLHFGNGTRLTVT.

The rearrangement links TRBV4-1 to TRBJ1-1; weak D call: TRBD1 (6 bases). The germline V gene has CDR1 MGHRA and CDR2 YSYEKL. V lost 5 bases and J 8 bases, leaving 21 bases between the germline ends. The CDR3 loop spans 15 amino acids. The CDR3 bases are TGCGCCAGCAGCGGAGGAGGGACAACGGGAGGGGAAGCTTTCTTT. Translation: CASSGGGTTGGEAFF.